What follows describes a single T cell receptor (beta chain). What it recognizes is unknown. This CDR3 region has 15 residues. CDR1 LNHDA and CDR2 SQIVND come from the germline V gene (reference sequence). V lost 5 bases, J lost 5 bases, and 19 bases lay in between. The entry originates in a study of beta chain features in type 1 diabetes. Expressed TCRB transcripts got sequenced, as all isolated RNA was reverse transcribed. Generated by immunoSEQ multiplex PCR, the TCRdb table keeps only in-frame clones and is missing some. The data show under 550,000 clones, over 10% seen once. Findings and limits, study-wide: Lower insertion and higher deletion counts appeared at VDJ junctions in type 1 diabetes patients. Sequencing of cDNA might inflate the share of cells that strongly express TCR.

About 116 mL of blood, on average, came from one heparinised draw per donor. CD45RO/CCR7/CD25/CD127/CD95/CD27 separated CD4+ naive, central memory, regulatory and stem cell-like memory cells by sorting. This clonotype was obtained from a woman aged 18-30 years in good health. J is TRBJ2-7 and V is TRBV19; D possibly corresponds to TRBD1 (5 bases). The sample comprised naive CD4+ T cells from blood. The CDR3 coding sequence is TGTGCCAGTAGTGTCTCGTCGGCCAACAGGAACGAGCAGTACTTC. This sequence encodes CASSVSSANRNEQYF.